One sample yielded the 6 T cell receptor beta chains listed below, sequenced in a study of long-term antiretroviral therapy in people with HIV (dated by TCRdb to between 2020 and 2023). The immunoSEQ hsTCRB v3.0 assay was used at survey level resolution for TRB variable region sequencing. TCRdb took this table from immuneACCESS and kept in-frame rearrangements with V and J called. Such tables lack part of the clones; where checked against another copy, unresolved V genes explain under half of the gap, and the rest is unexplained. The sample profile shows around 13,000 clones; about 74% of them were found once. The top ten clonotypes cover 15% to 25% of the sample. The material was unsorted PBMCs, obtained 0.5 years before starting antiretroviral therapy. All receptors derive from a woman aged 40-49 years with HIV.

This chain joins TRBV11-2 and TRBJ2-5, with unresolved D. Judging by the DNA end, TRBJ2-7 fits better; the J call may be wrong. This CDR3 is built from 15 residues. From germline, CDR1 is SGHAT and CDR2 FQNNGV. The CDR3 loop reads CASSLAQAGAYEQYF. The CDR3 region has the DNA TGTGCCAGCAGCTTAGCTCAGGCTGGGGCCTACGAGCAGTACTTC.

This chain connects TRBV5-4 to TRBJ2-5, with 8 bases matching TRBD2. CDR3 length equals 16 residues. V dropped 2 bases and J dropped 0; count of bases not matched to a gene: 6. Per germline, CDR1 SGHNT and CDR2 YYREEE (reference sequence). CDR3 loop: CASSLLAGRNQETQYF. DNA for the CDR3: TGTGCCAGCAGCTTATTAGCGGGGAGAAACCAAGAGACCCAGTACTTC.

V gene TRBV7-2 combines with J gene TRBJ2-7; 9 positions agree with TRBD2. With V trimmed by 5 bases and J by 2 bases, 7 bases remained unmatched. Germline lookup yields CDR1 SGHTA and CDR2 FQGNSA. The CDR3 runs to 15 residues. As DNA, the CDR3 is TGTGCCAGCAGCACCGCTAGCGGGGCCCCCTACGAGCAGTACTTC. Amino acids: CASSTASGAPYEQYF.

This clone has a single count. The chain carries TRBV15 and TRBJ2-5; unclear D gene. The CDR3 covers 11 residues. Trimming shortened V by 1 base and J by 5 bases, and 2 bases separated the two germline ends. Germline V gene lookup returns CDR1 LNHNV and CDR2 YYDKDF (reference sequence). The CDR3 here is CATSRGETQYF. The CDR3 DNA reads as TGTGCCACCAGCAGAGGGGAGACCCAGTACTTC.

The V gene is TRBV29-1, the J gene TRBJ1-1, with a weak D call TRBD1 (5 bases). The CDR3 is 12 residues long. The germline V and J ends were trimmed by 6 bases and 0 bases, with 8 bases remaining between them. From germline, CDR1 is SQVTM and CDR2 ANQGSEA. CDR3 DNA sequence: TGCAGCGTGGGACTGATGAACACTGAAGCTTTCTTT. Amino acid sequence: CSVGLMNTEAFF.

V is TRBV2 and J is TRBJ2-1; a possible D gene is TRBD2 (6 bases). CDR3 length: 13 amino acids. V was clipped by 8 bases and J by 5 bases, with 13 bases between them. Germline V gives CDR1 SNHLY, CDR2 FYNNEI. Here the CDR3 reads CASASGLHNEQFF. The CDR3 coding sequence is TGTGCCAGCGCCAGCGGGCTCCACAATGAGCAGTTCTTC.